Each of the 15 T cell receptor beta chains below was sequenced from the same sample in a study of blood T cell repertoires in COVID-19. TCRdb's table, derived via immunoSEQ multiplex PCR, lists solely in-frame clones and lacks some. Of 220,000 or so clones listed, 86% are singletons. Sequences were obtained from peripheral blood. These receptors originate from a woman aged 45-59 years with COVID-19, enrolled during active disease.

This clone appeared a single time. The CDR3 sequence is CASSLGTGPSLGTGELFF. The CDR3 nucleotides read TGTGCCAGCAGCTTAGGGACAGGCCCCAGCCTTGGCACCGGGGAGCTGTTTTTT. The rearrangement uses TRBV7-9 and TRBJ2-2; 7 nucleotides align to TRBD1. CDR3 size: 18 residues. CDR1 SEHNR and CDR2 FQNEAQ come from the germline V gene (reference sequence). Trimming cost V 1 base and J 4 bases; bases outside gene matches: 12.

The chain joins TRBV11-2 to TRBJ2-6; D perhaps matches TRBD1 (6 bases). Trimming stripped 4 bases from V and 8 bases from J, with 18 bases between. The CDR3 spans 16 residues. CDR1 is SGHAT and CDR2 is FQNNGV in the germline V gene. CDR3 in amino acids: CASSSAQTGFPNVLTF. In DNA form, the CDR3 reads TGTGCCAGCAGCTCAGCCCAAACAGGGTTCCCCAACGTCCTGACTTTC.

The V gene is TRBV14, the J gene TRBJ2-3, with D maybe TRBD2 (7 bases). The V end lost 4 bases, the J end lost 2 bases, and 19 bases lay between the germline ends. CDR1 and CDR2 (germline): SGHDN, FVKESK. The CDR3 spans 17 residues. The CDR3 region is CASSPLGGGGYTDTQYF. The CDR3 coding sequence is TGTGCCAGCAGCCCCCTAGGAGGGGGGGGCTACACAGATACGCAGTATTTT.

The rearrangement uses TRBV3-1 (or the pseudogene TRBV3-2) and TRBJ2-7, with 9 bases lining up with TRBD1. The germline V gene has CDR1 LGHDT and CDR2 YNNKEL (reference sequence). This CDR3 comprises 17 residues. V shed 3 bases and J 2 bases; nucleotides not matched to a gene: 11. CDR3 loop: CASSHETGGTAPYEQYF. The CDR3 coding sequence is TGTGCCAGCAGCCATGAAACAGGGGGCACAGCCCCCTACGAGCAGTACTTC.

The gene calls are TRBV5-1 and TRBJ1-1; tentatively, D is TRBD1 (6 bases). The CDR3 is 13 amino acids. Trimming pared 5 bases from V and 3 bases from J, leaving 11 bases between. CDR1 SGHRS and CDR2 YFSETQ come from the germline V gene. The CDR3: CASSLRGYTEAFF. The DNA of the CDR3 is TGCGCCAGCAGTTTGAGGGGGTACACTGAAGCTTTCTTT.

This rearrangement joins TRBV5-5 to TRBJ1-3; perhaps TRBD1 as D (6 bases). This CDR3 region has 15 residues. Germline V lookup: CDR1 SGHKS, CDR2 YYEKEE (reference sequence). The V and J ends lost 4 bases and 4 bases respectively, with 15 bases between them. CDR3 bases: TGTGCCAGCAGCCACACAGGGAGAGGCGGAAACACCATATATTTT. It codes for CASSHTGRGGNTIYF.

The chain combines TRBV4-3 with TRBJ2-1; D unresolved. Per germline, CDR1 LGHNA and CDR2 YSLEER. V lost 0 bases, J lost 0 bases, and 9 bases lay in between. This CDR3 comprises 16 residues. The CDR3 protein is CASSQDTGGSYNEQFF. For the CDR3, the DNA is TGCGCCAGCAGCCAAGATACGGGTGGCTCCTACAATGAGCAGTTCTTC.

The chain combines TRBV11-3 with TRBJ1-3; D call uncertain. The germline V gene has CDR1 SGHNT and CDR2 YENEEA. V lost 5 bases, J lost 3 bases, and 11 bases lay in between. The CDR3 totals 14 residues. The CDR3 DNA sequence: TGTGCCAGCAGCCTATCCGGGTTTGGAAACACCATATATTTT. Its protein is CASSLSGFGNTIYF. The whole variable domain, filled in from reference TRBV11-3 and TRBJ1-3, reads EAGVVQSPRYKIIEKKQPVAFWCNPISGHNTLYWYLQNLGQGPELLIRYENEEAVDDSQLPKDRFSAERLKGVDSTLKIQPAELGDSAVYLCASSLSGFGNTIYFGEGSWLTVV.

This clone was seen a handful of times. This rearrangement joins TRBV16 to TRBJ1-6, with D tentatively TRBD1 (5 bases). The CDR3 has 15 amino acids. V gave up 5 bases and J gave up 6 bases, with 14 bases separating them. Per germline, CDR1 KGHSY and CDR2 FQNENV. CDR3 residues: CASSLRGLGNSPLHF. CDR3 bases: TGTGCCAGCAGCTTGAGGGGACTGGGTAATTCACCCCTCCACTTT. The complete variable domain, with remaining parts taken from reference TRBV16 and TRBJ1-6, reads GEEVAQTPKHLVRGEGQKAKLYCAPIKGHSYVFWYQQVLKNEFKFLISFQNENVFDETGMPKERFSAKCLPNSPCSLEIQATKLEDSAVYFCASSLRGLGNSPLHFGNGTRLTVT.

The CDR3 protein is CASTWTGGEKLFF. The CDR3 region has the DNA TGTGCCAGCACCTGGACAGGGGGTGAAAAACTGTTTTTT. The chain joins TRBV27 to TRBJ1-4; 10 nucleotides align to TRBD1. Unmatched junction bases numbered 3, after V lost 7 bases and J lost 7 bases. Germline V gene data show CDR1 as MNHEY and CDR2 as SMNVEV (reference sequence). This CDR3 spans 13 amino acids.

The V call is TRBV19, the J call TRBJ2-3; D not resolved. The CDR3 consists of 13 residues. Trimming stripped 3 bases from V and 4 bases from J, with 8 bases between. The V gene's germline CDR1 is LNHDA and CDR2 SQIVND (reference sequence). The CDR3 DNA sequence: TGTGCCAGTAGTATCAGTTTCGCAGATACGCAGTATTTT. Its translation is CASSISFADTQYF.

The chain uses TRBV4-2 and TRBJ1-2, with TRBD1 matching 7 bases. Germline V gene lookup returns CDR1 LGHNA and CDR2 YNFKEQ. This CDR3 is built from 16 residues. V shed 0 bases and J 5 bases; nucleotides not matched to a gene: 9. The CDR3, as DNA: TGTGCCAGCAGCCAAGACTGGGACAGTTTCCTATATGGCTACACCTTC. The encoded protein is CASSQDWDSFLYGYTF.

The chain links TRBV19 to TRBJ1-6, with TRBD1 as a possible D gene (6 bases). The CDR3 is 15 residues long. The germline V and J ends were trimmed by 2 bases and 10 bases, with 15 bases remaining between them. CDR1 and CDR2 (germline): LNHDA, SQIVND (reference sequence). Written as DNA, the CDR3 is TGTGCCAGTAGTATAAATGGGGCAGGGGTGTCACCCCTCCACTTT. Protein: CASSINGAGVSPLHF.

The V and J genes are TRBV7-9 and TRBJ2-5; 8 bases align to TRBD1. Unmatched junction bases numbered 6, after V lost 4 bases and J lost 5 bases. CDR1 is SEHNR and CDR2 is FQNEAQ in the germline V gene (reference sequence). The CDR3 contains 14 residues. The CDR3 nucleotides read TGTGCCAGCAGCTCACAGGGGGTCTATGAGACCCAGTACTTC. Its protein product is CASSSQGVYETQYF.

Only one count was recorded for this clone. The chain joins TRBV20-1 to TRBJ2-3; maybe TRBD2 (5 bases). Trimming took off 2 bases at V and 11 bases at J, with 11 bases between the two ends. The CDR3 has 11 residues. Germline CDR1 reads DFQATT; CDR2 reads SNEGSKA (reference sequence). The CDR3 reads CSARIGVEQYF. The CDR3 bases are TGCAGTGCTAGAATCGGGGTTGAGCAGTATTTT.